This T cell receptor beta chain was identified in a study of early T cells in non-severe SARS-CoV-2 infection. Background on the study: Whole-blood bulk RNA, unsorted, was sequenced, and chains were unpaired.

The CDR3 spans 13 residues. The V end lost 6 bases, the J end lost 4 bases, and 10 bases lay between the germline ends. Individual cDNA molecules were tagged with unique molecular identifiers, the study reported. TCRdb reprocessed the 5' RACE reads with MiXCR, giving one entry per CDR3 protein. The sample includes 80,000 to 95,000 distinct CDR3 sequences, roughly 13% seen only once; the top ten take approximately 11%. As regards this clonotype: What it binds is not known.

General study points: Matches to VDJdb favored anti-spike CD8 responses and missed private and CD4 specificities.

Source material: whole blood. The clonotype comes from an adult who was a healthcare worker with PCR-confirmed SARS-CoV-2 infection or an uninfected control (not recorded which). The V and J genes are TRBV12-3 or TRBV12-4 and TRBJ1-3; D gene unclear. The CDR3 coding sequence is TGTGCCAGCAGCCTATTGACGGGAAACACCATATATTTT. Protein: CASSLLTGNTIYF.